Following are 18 T cell receptor beta chains from one sample sequenced in a study of T-cell reconstitution after alpha-beta-depleted transplantation in children. Unique molecular identifiers were incorporated into the prepared TCRbeta library. TCRdb re-called the PCR reads through MiXCR, storing one row per CDR3 protein. The top ten hold 15% to 20% of the sample, which has some 100,000 distinct CDR3 sequences, 15% to 19% seen once. Sequencing used PBMCs, mostly from graft donor cells, obtained 180 days after TCRalphabeta/CD19-depleted stem cell transplant. These receptor sequences come from a male patient aged 2 to 10 who had a stem cell transplant for acute lymphoblastic leukemia, so the T cells may come from the graft donor.

This clonotype came up many times. This chain connects TRBV5-1 to TRBJ2-3; D may match TRBD1 or TRBD2 (5 bases each). V was cut by 7 bases and J by 5 bases, with 14 bases left in between. CDR3 length equals 13 residues. The germline gives CDR1 SGHRS, CDR2 YFSETQ. The CDR3 bases are TGCGCCAGCGCAGGGCGAGAGGGAGATACGCAGTATTTT. It specifies CASAGREGDTQYF.

The chain couples TRBV7-9 to TRBJ2-1, with D unresolved. The CDR3 sequence is 13 residues long. Germline V gives CDR1 SEHNR, CDR2 FQNEAQ (reference sequence). V was shortened by 1 base and J by 2 bases, with 3 bases between the two germline ends. The CDR3 DNA reads TGTGCCAGCAGCTTAGGAGCCTACAATGAGCAGTTCTTC. Its protein product is CASSLGAYNEQFF.

This chain joins TRBV7-2 and TRBJ2-5; 12 bases align to TRBD2. Germline V gives CDR1 SGHTA, CDR2 FQGNSA. The length of the CDR3 is 17 residues. Trimming took 3 bases from V and 5 from J; bases not matched to a gene: 10. The DNA for the CDR3 is TGTGCCAGCAGCTTCCAAACTAGCGGGGGGCCCGATGAGACCCAGTACTTC. Translation gives CASSFQTSGGPDETQYF. The full variable domain, with the rest looked up from reference TRBV7-2 and TRBJ2-5, is GAGVSQSPSNKVTEKGKDVELRCDPISGHTALYWYRQSLGQGLEFLIYFQGNSAPDKSGLPSDRFSAERTGGSVSTLTIQRTQQEDSAVYLCASSFQTSGGPDETQYFGPGTRLLVL.

The rearrangement uses TRBV4-1 and TRBJ1-1; D is unclear. Germline loops: CDR1 MGHRA, CDR2 YSYEKL. This CDR3 is 15 amino acids long. Trimming removed 0 bases at V and 4 bases at J, with 12 bases between. The CDR3 here is CASSQDRAGSTEAFF. CDR3 DNA: TGCGCCAGCAGCCAAGATCGGGCCGGGAGCACTGAAGCTTTCTTT.

This clonotype was counted between two and nine times. This chain connects TRBV29-1 to TRBJ2-7; 9 nucleotides line up with TRBD2. Looked up from germline, CDR1 is SQVTM and CDR2 is ANQGSEA. The V and J ends lost 4 bases and 0 bases, in that order; junction bases with no gene match: 7. The CDR3 runs 15 residues. The CDR3 DNA is TGCAGCGTTGTCCCTAGCGGGGTATCCTCCTACGAGCAGTACTTC. Protein sequence: CSVVPSGVSSYEQYF.

This chain uses TRBV11-2 with TRBJ2-1; D ambiguous. The CDR3 totals 12 residues. V was cut by 1 base and J by 5 bases, with 3 bases left in between. Germline CDR1 and CDR2: SGHAT and FQNNGV. The CDR3 loop reads CASSLVDNEQFF. In DNA form, the CDR3 reads TGTGCCAGCAGCTTAGTTGACAATGAGCAGTTCTTC.

Only a few counts were recorded for this clonotype. The chain carries TRBV19 and TRBJ2-2, with TRBD1 as a possible D gene (6 bases). The CDR3 loop spans 14 amino acids. Germline CDR1 and CDR2: LNHDA and SQIVND (reference sequence). V shed 7 bases and J shed 0 bases, with 9 bases lying between them. The CDR3 protein is CASIRQANTGELFF. The DNA for the CDR3 is TGTGCCAGTATCCGACAGGCGAACACCGGGGAGCTGTTTTTT.

V usage is TRBV7-9 and J usage is TRBJ1-1; TRBD1 is a possible D gene (5 bases). The CDR3 has 14 amino acids. Germline V gene data show CDR1 as SEHNR and CDR2 as FQNEAQ (reference sequence). Trimming pared 7 bases from V and 1 base from J, leaving 13 bases between. The CDR3 DNA reads as TGTGCCAGCATGTGGGGCAGGTCGAACACTGAAGCTTTCTTT. Its protein product is CASMWGRSNTEAFF.

This clonotype was detected many times. The CDR3: CASSPAGRKNTEAFF. CDR3 DNA sequence: TGTGCCAGCAGCCCCGCAGGACGGAAAAACACTGAAGCTTTCTTT. The J gene is TRBJ1-1, the V gene TRBV7-6, with D unclear. In germline, CDR1 is SGHVS, CDR2 FNYEAQ. This CDR3 has 15 residues. Trimming removed 5 bases at V and 2 bases at J, with 15 bases between.

This clonotype was detected many times. This chain uses TRBV5-5 with TRBJ2-3; TRBD1 agrees at 11 bases. This CDR3 contains 18 residues. Germline CDR1 SGHKS, CDR2 YYEKEE (reference sequence). V gave up 5 bases and J gave up 0 bases; unmatched junction bases: 11. In nucleotides, the CDR3 is TGTGCCAGCAGTCCCGGGACAGGGGGTCGACTTAGCACAGATACGCAGTATTTT. It translates to CASSPGTGGRLSTDTQYF.

This clonotype was seen more than once but under ten times. J is TRBJ1-1 and V is TRBV12-3 or TRBV12-4; D is ambiguous. The CDR3 consists of 16 residues. Trimming shortened V by 2 bases and J by 0 bases, and 13 bases separated the two germline ends. CDR3 amino acids: CASSLTPNGMNTEAFF. The DNA of the CDR3 is TGTGCCAGCAGTTTAACCCCTAACGGCATGAACACTGAAGCTTTCTTT.

This clonotype was seen at least ten times. The rearrangement joins TRBV6-2 or TRBV6-3 to TRBJ2-3, with 11 positions matching TRBD2. The V and J ends lost 8 bases and 0 bases, in that order; junction bases with no gene match: 4. The CDR3 extends over 15 amino acids. Germline loops: CDR1 MNHEY, CDR2 SVGEGT. CDR3 amino acids: CASRRLAGSTDTQYF. The CDR3 DNA is TGTGCCAGCCGAAGACTAGCGGGAAGCACAGATACGCAGTATTTT.

Only a few counts were recorded for this clonotype. The chain links TRBV4-2 to TRBJ2-7, with TRBD1 matching 8 bases. The CDR3 totals 13 residues. Germline V gene lookup returns CDR1 LGHNA and CDR2 YNFKEQ. V lost 5 bases, J lost 4 bases, and 4 bases stayed unmatched. CDR3 DNA: TGTGCCAGCAGCTTTGGACAGGGTTACGAGCAGTACTTC. This encodes CASSFGQGYEQYF.

This clonotype was picked up many times. CDR3 protein: CSVGDSAGELFF. The CDR3 DNA follows: TGCAGCGTCGGGGACTCGGCCGGGGAGCTGTTTTTT. The genes are TRBV29-1 and TRBJ2-2; tentatively, D is TRBD2 (6 bases). The germline gives CDR1 SQVTM, CDR2 ANQGSEA. The length of the CDR3 is 12 residues. Trimming took 6 bases from V and 6 from J, leaving 11 bases between them.

This clonotype was seen a few times. The J gene is TRBJ2-7, the V gene TRBV12-3 or TRBV12-4, with TRBD1 matching 7 bases. The length of the CDR3 is 14 residues. Germline trimming cut 5 bases from V and 2 bases from J; bases unmatched to any gene: 6. In nucleotides, the CDR3 is TGTGCCAGCAGTCCAACAGGGGAAACCTACGAGCAGTACTTC. Translating it yields CASSPTGETYEQYF.

This chain links TRBV27 with TRBJ2-7; tentative D call: TRBD2 (5 bases). V lost 6 bases and J 0 bases, leaving 15 bases between the germline ends. This CDR3 spans 15 amino acids. Germline CDR1 MNHEY, CDR2 SMNVEV (reference sequence). DNA for the CDR3: TGTGCCAGCAGCCCGACGCCGGGGAGCTCCTACGAGCAGTACTTC. This translates into CASSPTPGSSYEQYF.

A few counts support this clonotype. V and J are TRBV12-3 or TRBV12-4 and TRBJ1-2; D ambiguous. V was trimmed by 5 bases and J by 8 bases, leaving 18 bases between them. The CDR3 loop spans 14 amino acids. The CDR3, as DNA: TGTGCCAGCAGTCCATCAGGACGGCCCGTCGGCTACACCTTC. Encoded protein: CASSPSGRPVGYTF.

This clonotype was counted only a few times. V is TRBV5-1 and J is TRBJ2-1, with D perhaps TRBD1 (5 bases). V gave up 0 bases and J gave up 4 bases, with 11 bases separating them. CDR3 length: 15 amino acids. In germline, CDR1 is SGHRS, CDR2 YFSETQ. CDR3 region: CASSLGRATYNEQFF. The CDR3 coding sequence is TGCGCCAGCAGCTTGGGCAGGGCTACGTACAATGAGCAGTTCTTC.